This TCR beta chain was profiled in a study of early T cells in non-severe SARS-CoV-2 infection. Whole-study context: Bulk RNA isolated from unsorted whole blood underwent sequencing; chains were not paired.

As to this clonotype: Its antigen remains unknown. A much larger clonotype is one base distant, so this may be a read error.

Individual cDNA molecules carried attached unique molecular identifiers. Via MiXCR, TCRdb re-called the 5' RACE reads, giving one row per CDR3 protein. The sample holds 50,000 or so distinct CDR3 sequences; roughly 13% are singletons and the top ten take roughly 10%. The germline CDR1 and CDR2 sequences are SNHLY and FYNNEI. The length of the CDR3 is 14 residues. Study results and limitations: Private and CD4 specificities were missed by VDJdb matching, skewed to anti-spike CD8.

What was sequenced was whole blood. V gene TRBV2 combines with J gene TRBJ1-2; D is unclear. The sequence was collected from an adult who was a healthcare worker with PCR-confirmed SARS-CoV-2 infection or an uninfected control (not recorded which). The CDR3 DNA is TGTACCTCACGAGGCAATGATTTCGAAGGCGGCTACACCTTC. Translated, it gives CTSRGNDFEGGYTF.